This T cell receptor (beta chain) was sequenced for a study of blood T cell repertoires in COVID-19. Whole-study context: Acute-phase and convalescent COVID-19 samples originated in the United States, Italy and Spain. The cDNA or gDNA used as material had been derived from T cells, B-cell-depleted T cells, or PBMCs.

In the source study's methods: The assay estimated nucleated cells by amplifying reference gene primers. TCRdb keeps only in-frame clones here, not all; method: immunoSEQ multiplex PCR. V and J calls and clone size are those listed in that table; D and trimming were worked out from the DNA. The sample lists some 250,000 clones; just over 85% were seen once. Germline lookup yields CDR1 MNHEY and CDR2 SMNVEV (reference sequence). The CDR3 is 14 residues long. The V and J ends lost 5 bases and 9 bases respectively, with 17 bases between them. Sample: peripheral blood. The chain couples TRBV27 to TRBJ2-1, with D maybe TRBD2 (5 bases). This TCR came from a man aged 25 to 40 who had recovered from COVID-19. As DNA, the CDR3 is TGTGCCAGCAGTCAGCTCCCCGAGGGCGGTGAGCAGTTCTTC. This translates into CASSQLPEGGEQFF.